This entry is about one T cell receptor beta chain. Its recognized antigen is unknown. Base qualities are not provided; no much larger clone lies one nucleotide away. The entry originates in a study of OX40 agonist ivuxolimab in advanced cancers. Study-wide context: Ivuxolimab was an agonistic, fully human IgG2 monoclonal antibody directed against OX40 (CD134), a costimulatory receptor. The dose-escalation cohort was over 70% male with a mean age of approximately 59 years, ranging from 23 to 79. Partial responses occurred in three dose-escalation patients: two with cutaneous melanoma and one with hepatocellular carcinoma. Intravenous ivuxolimab was administered to patients every 2 weeks at six dose levels: 0.01, 0.1, 0.3, 1.5, 3 and 10 mg/kg. The purpose of peripheral TCRbeta sequencing was to test whether ivuxolimab changed TCR sequence diversity and led to clonal T-cell expansion. Patients were allowed to have had prior anti-PD-1, anti-PD-L1 or anti-CTLA-4 therapy, and approximately 43% of the dose-escalation patients had previously received checkpoint inhibitors. The paper reports the monotherapy dose-escalation portion (N of about 47 patients) of the phase I ivuxolimab trial. Of the roughly 51 dose-escalation patients, hepatocellular carcinoma was present in around 20, melanoma in approximately 15, renal cell carcinoma in 9 and head and neck cancer in 9.

Patients with autoimmune disease history or receiving systemic immunosuppression were excluded from the trial. In every dose cohort, peripheral blood was drawn for TCR sequencing at baseline, cycle 4 day 1, and cycle 7 day 1. The samples were taken from a phase I, first-in-human, multicenter, open-label dose-escalation trial of ivuxolimab. Adults with locally advanced or metastatic melanoma, renal cell carcinoma, hepatocellular carcinoma or head and neck squamous cell carcinoma were enrolled in the trial. Before TCR sequencing, CD4+ T cells and CD8+ T cells were sorted from peripheral blood as separate populations. General conclusions and limits of the study: Antigen specificity was not determined for the clonally expanded peripheral T cells. After ivuxolimab, more expanded clones were found on average in CD8+ T cells than in CD4+ T cells. At doses from 0.1 to 3.0 mg/kg, clonal expansion was seen in both CD4+ and CD8+ blood T cells between baseline and week 6. Low levels of normalized T-cell clonal expansion were also shown by some nonresponding patients. In the 0.1-3.0 mg/kg groups, partial responders were among the patients with the lowest normalized peripheral clonal expansion, particularly in CD8+ T cells.

Genomic DNA was isolated from the sorted cells so that the TCRbeta CDR3 region could be sequenced. The immunoSEQ Assay was used for sequencing of TCRbeta CDR3 regions. TCRdb provides this immuneACCESS table in a form limited to in-frame rearrangements. Some clones are lacking; in checked studies, under half of them reflect an unresolved V gene, and why the rest are absent is not known. The sample table shows fewer than 55,000 clones, and roughly 83% are seen once. The ten largest clones take up around 12% of the sample. Deletion took 2 bases off V and 0 bases off J, with a span of 14 bases between the germline ends. Looking up the germline V gene (reference sequence) yields CDR1 GTSNPN and CDR2 SVGIG. Reading from cysteine to phenylalanine, the CDR3 counts 15 amino acids. Only the CDR3 portion is preserved as DNA: 45 bases, with reading frame beginning at the first base.

The rearranged chain carries TRBV30 and TRBJ2-7; the D assignment is uncertain and may be TRBD1 or TRBD2, with 6 bases supporting each. The source of this sequence is an adult with an advanced solid tumor such as melanoma, head and neck, liver or kidney cancer. Sample: CD4+ or CD8+ T cells sorted from blood, taken in a trial of the OX40 agonist ivuxolimab. This receptor has the CDR3 CAWSPRGLNSYEQYF. Here is the DNA: TGTGCCTGGAGTCCCCGGGGGCTCAACTCCTACGAGCAGTACTTC. The variable domain in full, with residues beyond the CDR3 obtained from the reference TRBV30 and TRBJ2-7 genes, is SQTIHQWPATLVQPVGSPLSLECTVEGTSNPNLYWYRQAAGRGLQLLFYSVGIGQISSEVPQNLSASRPQDRQFILSSKKLLLSDSGFYLCAWSPRGLNSYEQYFGPGTRLTVT.